One and the same sample provided the 22 T cell receptor beta chains below, sequenced in a study of T cell repertoires in cytomegalovirus infection. TCRdb redid the calling of the reads with MiXCR, one entry per CDR3 protein. The sample consists of around 280,000 distinct CDR3 sequences, 8% to 10% of them appearing once. Sequenced sample: PBMCs. The receptors shown here come from a human donor in good health (CMV status not recorded). Some clones in this sample may be carry-over from other donors' samples.

This clonotype was detected ten times or more. The genes are TRBV20-1 and TRBJ2-1; 7 nucleotides align to TRBD1. The CDR3 covers 14 residues. Germline-derived CDR1 and CDR2 are DFQATT and SNEGSKA (reference sequence). V shed 4 bases, J shed 0 bases, and the junction held 3 bases outside the gene matches. The CDR3 DNA follows: TGCAGTGCTATCCGGGACAGCTCCTACAATGAGCAGTTCTTC. It codes for CSAIRDSSYNEQFF.

This clonotype was seen many times. The rearrangement links TRBV28 to TRBJ1-5, with TRBD1 identical over 8 bases. Germline trimming cut 4 bases from V and 2 bases from J; bases unmatched to any gene: 7. The CDR3 is made up of 16 amino acids. Per germline, CDR1 MDHEN and CDR2 SYDVKM. The CDR3 is CASSSVMGQGNQPQHF. The CDR3 DNA reads as TGTGCCAGCAGTTCCGTTATGGGACAGGGCAATCAGCCCCAGCATTTT.

This clonotype showed up many times. The chain carries TRBV28 and TRBJ2-3; perhaps TRBD1 as D (6 bases). V was clipped by 3 bases and J by 10 bases, with 17 bases between them. Per the germline V gene, CDR1 is MDHEN and CDR2 is SYDVKM. The CDR3 is 14 residues long. The CDR3 protein is CASSFGWGEGAQYF. The CDR3 region has the DNA TGTGCCAGCAGTTTTGGCTGGGGTGAGGGGGCGCAGTATTTT.

The sample holds many counts of this clonotype. One end of the junction varies from germline; a read error may be responsible. The gene calls are TRBV14 and TRBJ2-4; 11 bases agree with TRBD1. CDR3 length: 13 residues. CDR1 and CDR2 (germline): SGHDN, FVKESK. The DNA for the CDR3 is TGTGCCAGCAGTCGGGACAGGGGGATCAGTAGGGACTTC. Its protein product is CASSRDRGISRDF.

The chain recombines TRBV9 with TRBJ2-3, with D possibly matching TRBD1 (6 bases). The CDR3 totals 16 residues. V was trimmed by 3 bases and J by 2 bases, leaving 16 bases between them. Germline assignment: CDR1 SGDLS and CDR2 YYNGEE. For the CDR3, the DNA is TGTGCCAGCAGCGGGGTTGGGGGCTCTCCCACAGATACGCAGTATTTT. Translating it yields CASSGVGGSPTDTQYF.

The genes are TRBV7-9 and TRBJ1-2; D may be TRBD1 (6 bases). CDR1 SEHNR and CDR2 FQNEAQ come from the germline V gene (reference sequence). V lost 4 bases to trimming and J lost 6 bases, with 12 bases between them. CDR3 length: 13 residues. The CDR3 region is CASSSQGIDGYTF. The CDR3 nucleotides are TGTGCCAGCAGCTCCCAGGGGATTGATGGCTACACCTTC.

This clonotype was observed a handful of times. V usage is TRBV28 and J usage is TRBJ1-5; the match to TRBD1 covers 7 bases. Germline CDR1 reads MDHEN; CDR2 reads SYDVKM. V dropped 7 bases and J dropped 8; count of bases not matched to a gene: 14. There are 15 residues in the CDR3. This chain's CDR3 is CASTAADRPGEPQHF. CDR3 nucleotides: TGTGCCAGCACCGCCGCGGACAGGCCGGGGGAGCCCCAGCATTTT.

This clonotype was recorded a few times. Its ends do not fully match the called genes, so a read error is possible. This rearrangement joins TRBV14 to TRBJ1-1, with D hard to call. This CDR3 comprises 12 residues. Germline lookup yields CDR1 SGHDN and CDR2 FVKESK. CDR3 in amino acids: CASSQVDTEAFF. CDR3 bases: TGTGCCAGCAGTCAAGTGGACACTGAAGCTTTCTTT.

This clonotype was counted only a few times. The CDR3, as DNA: TGTGCCAGTAGCCCGGGACAGTACACAGATACGCAGTATTTT. Translated, it gives CASSPGQYTDTQYF. This chain connects TRBV19 to TRBJ2-3; TRBD1 aligns across 7 bases. CDR1 is LNHDA and CDR2 is SQIVND in the germline V gene (reference sequence). This CDR3 has 14 amino acids. Trimming took 6 bases from V and 2 from J; bases not matched to a gene: 5.

This clonotype appeared many times. The chain combines TRBV7-2 with TRBJ2-2, with 7 bases that match TRBD2. There are 15 residues in the CDR3. V was clipped by 3 bases and J by 5 bases; unmatched bases: 6. Germline CDR1 reads SGHTA; CDR2 reads FQGNSA. Here the CDR3 reads CASSFERGSTGELFF. CDR3 nucleotide sequence: TGTGCCAGCAGCTTCGAGCGGGGCTCTACCGGGGAGCTGTTTTTT.

This clonotype was picked up many times. At one end, the junction sequence differs from germline, possibly due to a read error. V is TRBV7-9 and J is TRBJ2-3; the match to TRBD2 covers 11 bases. CDR1 SEHNR and CDR2 FQNEAQ come from the germline V gene (reference sequence). The CDR3 consists of 18 residues. The CDR3 region has the DNA TGTGCCAGCAGCCTAGCCGCCGGGACTAGCGGAACCACAGATACGCAGTATTTT. This encodes CASSLAAGTSGTTDTQYF.

There are many counts of this clonotype. The chain has TRBV12-3 or TRBV12-4 and TRBJ2-5; the D gene is possibly TRBD1 (6 bases). The CDR3 totals 14 residues. Trimming removed 5 bases at V and 0 bases at J, with 10 bases between. CDR3 coding DNA: TGTGCCAGCAGTCGACAGGAGTACCAAGAGACCCAGTACTTC. Its translation: CASSRQEYQETQYF.

This clonotype appeared many times. This sequence joins TRBV20-1 and TRBJ2-7; D not resolved. Germline lookup yields CDR1 DFQATT and CDR2 SNEGSKA (reference sequence). The V end lost 0 bases, the J end lost 0 bases, and 9 bases lay between the germline ends. The CDR3 has 14 residues. CDR3 DNA: TGCAGTGCTAGAGATCGACCGAGCTCCTACGAGCAGTACTTC. It is translated as CSARDRPSSYEQYF.

The rearrangement joins TRBV13 to TRBJ2-7; D is possibly TRBD2 (5 bases). This CDR3 region has 13 residues. Trimming took off 3 bases at V and 1 base at J, with 7 bases between the two ends. CDR1 and CDR2 from the germline V gene are PRHDT and FYEKMQ (reference sequence). CDR3 coding DNA: TGTGCCAGCAGCTTCGAGGGATCCTACGAGCAGTACGTC. It translates to CASSFEGSYEQYV.

This clonotype has at least ten counts. The chain recombines TRBV7-3 with TRBJ2-3; TRBD1 agrees at 7 bases. V was pared by 5 bases and J by 4 bases, with 3 bases of the junction left unmatched. The germline gives CDR1 SGHTA, CDR2 FQGTGA. This CDR3 has 13 residues. The CDR3 loop is CASSRDRADTQYF. The CDR3 nucleotides read TGTGCCAGCAGCCGAGACAGGGCAGATACGCAGTATTTT.

This clonotype was counted only a few times. The chain joins TRBV7-9 to TRBJ2-5; D tentatively fits TRBD1 or TRBD2 (5 bases each). Trimming removed 2 bases at V and 4 bases at J, with 11 bases between. Germline CDR1 SEHNR, CDR2 FQNEAQ (reference sequence). CDR3 length: 14 residues. CDR3 DNA: TGTGCCAGCAGCTTAAAGAGGGGCCGAGAGACCCAGTACTTC. It encodes CASSLKRGRETQYF. Combining the CDR3 with reference TRBV7-9 and TRBJ2-5 gives the whole variable domain DTGVSQNPRHKITKRGQNVTFRCDPISEHNRLYWYRQTLGQGPEFLTYFQNEAQLEKSRLLSDRFSAERPKGSFSTLEIQRTEQGDSAMYLCASSLKRGRETQYFGPGTRLLVL.

In its sample, this clonotype was seen many times. The rearrangement joins TRBV5-6 to TRBJ2-5, with TRBD1 matching over 7 bases. Trimming removed 4 bases from V and 5 bases from J; junction bases left unmatched: 8. Per the germline V gene, CDR1 is SGHDT and CDR2 is YYEEEE. CDR3 length equals 14 residues. The CDR3 DNA reads as TGTGCCAGCAGCCTAAGACAGGGTATGGAGACCCAGTACTTC. It codes for CASSLRQGMETQYF.

The table lists this clonotype with a few counts. This rearrangement joins TRBV2 to TRBJ1-5, with no clear D. This CDR3 comprises 15 residues. Trimming removed 2 bases at V and 7 bases at J, with 15 bases between. Germline V gene lookup returns CDR1 SNHLY and CDR2 FYNNEI. In nucleotides, the CDR3 is TGTGCCAGCAGTGAACTCCTCCGACGCGGGCAGCCCCAGCATTTT. As protein: CASSELLRRGQPQHF.

Only a few counts were recorded for this clonotype. V usage is TRBV5-1 and J usage is TRBJ2-2; D unresolved. Germline CDR1 SGHRS, CDR2 YFSETQ. This CDR3 has 12 residues. Trimming pared 4 bases from V and 13 bases from J, leaving 14 bases between. The CDR3 region is CASSGRKLGLFF. CDR3 sequence (DNA): TGCGCCAGCAGCGGACGAAAATTAGGGCTGTTTTTT.

Only a few counts were recorded for this clonotype. The rearrangement links TRBV5-1 to TRBJ2-7, with D maybe TRBD1 (6 bases). The CDR3 has 14 residues. Trimming stripped 2 bases from V and 2 bases from J, with 11 bases between. Germline assignment: CDR1 SGHRS and CDR2 YFSETQ. The CDR3 DNA reads as TGCGCCAGCAGCTTTCTGGACAGCGCCTACGAGCAGTACTTC. As protein: CASSFLDSAYEQYF.

This clonotype appeared many times. The genes are TRBV13 and TRBJ1-1; TRBD1 matches 10 bases. V lost 5 bases and J lost 3; bases outside the gene matches: 15. Germline-derived CDR1 and CDR2 are PRHDT and FYEKMQ (reference sequence). The CDR3 totals 18 residues. The CDR3 DNA reads TGTGCCAGCAGCCGAACAACAGACAGGGGGCGAGACCACACTGAAGCTTTCTTT. Its translation is CASSRTTDRGRDHTEAFF.

This clonotype has a count of ten or more. The CDR3 DNA reads as TGTGCCAGCAGCCAAGACTTGACGGGTGCTCAGCCCCAGCATTTT. The encoded protein is CASSQDLTGAQPQHF. The V gene is TRBV3-1, the J gene TRBJ1-5; no clear D gene. Trimming took off 0 bases at V and 6 bases at J, with 12 bases between the two ends. Germline loops: CDR1 LGHDT, CDR2 YNNKEL (reference sequence). The length of the CDR3 is 15 residues.